Listed below are T cell receptor beta chains from one sample, sequenced in a study of T cell responses to AZD1222 COVID-19 vaccine. Here immunoSEQ multiplex PCR was the method, and the copy in TCRdb shows in-frame clones only, minus some. Of about 100,000 clones listed, approximately 91% are singletons. The source material was peripheral blood, sampled on day 0 of AZD1222 vaccination. The receptors were sampled from an adult in good health. Each CDR3 is given with its conserved first and last residue. The D gene is left open where the match is weak. The size field is filled for only some rows; it gives once, few, many or a size class.

TRBJ1-3 | TRBV12-3/TRBV12-4 | NA | NA | CAHRAAGGNTIYF | TGTGCCCACCGGGCAGCAGGCGGAAACACCATATATTTT
TRBJ1-1 | TRBV5-1 | NA | NA | CASSNRDGANTEAFF | TGCGCCAGCAGCAACCGGGACGGGGCGAACACTGAAGCTTTCTTT
TRBJ2-6 | TRBV5-6 | once | NA | CASSPTYRAGANVLTF | TGTGCCAGCAGTCCTACTTACAGGGCTGGGGCCAACGTCCTGACTTTC
TRBJ2-2 | TRBV7-2 | NA | TRBD1 | CASSSTGAKGGELFF | TGTGCCAGCAGCTCAACAGGGGCCAAAGGGGGGGAGCTGTTTTTT
TRBJ1-4 | TRBV7-9 | NA | TRBD1 | CASSSDREGGEKLFF | TGTGCCAGCAGCTCCGACAGGGAAGGAGGGGAAAAACTGTTTTTT
TRBJ2-1 | TRBV12-3/TRBV12-4 | NA | NA | CASSPTNEQFF | TGTGCCAGCAGCCCGACCAATGAGCAGTTCTTC
TRBJ2-2 | TRBV29-1 | NA | TRBD2 | CSVKLAGGLHTGELFF | TGCAGCGTTAAACTAGCGGGAGGCTTGCACACCGGGGAGCTGTTTTTT
TRBJ1-5 | TRBV7-8 | NA | TRBD1 | CASSLGQVPKPQHF | TGTGCCAGCAGCTTGGGACAGGTCCCCAAGCCCCAGCATTTT
TRBJ2-7 | TRBV7-2 | NA | TRBD1 | CASSYPQGAEDEQYF | TGTGCCAGCAGCTACCCACAGGGGGCGGAGGACGAGCAGTACTTC
TRBJ1-2 | TRBV7-9 | NA | NA | CASSLQDDTGYTF | TGTGCCAGCAGCTTACAAGATGATACAGGCTACACCTTC
TRBJ2-1 | TRBV11-2 | NA | TRBD2 | CASRGGSGSSNEQFF | TGTGCCAGCAGGGGGGGTAGCGGGAGTTCTAATGAGCAGTTCTTC
TRBJ2-1 | TRBV6-1 | few | TRBD1 | CASSEATGSGNEQFF | TGTGCCAGCAGTGAAGCGACAGGGAGCGGCAATGAGCAGTTCTTC
TRBJ1-1 | TRBV29-1 | NA | NA | CSVQPQNRVIF | TGCAGCGTTCAACCCCAAAACAGGGTTATCTTT
TRBJ1-6 | TRBV30 | NA | TRBD1 | CAWTTGYGVSPLHF | TGTGCCTGGACGACAGGGTATGGAGTCTCACCCCTCCACTTT
TRBJ2-7 | TRBV4-2 | NA | NA | CASSQAGLGYEQYF | TGTGCCAGCAGCCAAGCAGGGCTTGGGTACGAGCAGTACTTC
TRBJ2-1 | TRBV6-7 | NA | NA | CASRLRGPGDEQFF | TGTGCCAGCAGGCTCCGGGGGCCTGGGGATGAGCAGTTCTTC
TRBJ2-5 | TRBV5-1 | NA | NA | CASSLAGGETQYF | TGCGCCAGCAGCTTGGCCGGGGGCGAGACCCAGTACTTC
TRBJ1-1 | TRBV19 | NA | NA | CASSIVGREAFF | TGTGCCAGTAGTATCGTCGGACGGGAAGCTTTCTTT
TRBJ1-3 | TRBV5-1 | NA | NA | CASSAATSGNTIYF | TGCGCCAGCAGCGCGGCTACCTCTGGAAACACCATATATTTT
TRBJ1-1 | TRBV11-2 | once | NA | CASSPGATEAFF | TGTGCCAGCAGCCCGGGGGCGACTGAAGCTTTCTTT
TRBJ2-1 | TRBV6-4 | NA | TRBD1 | CASSDSTGGDGSNEQFF | TGTGCCAGCAGTGACTCAACAGGGGGCGATGGGTCCAATGAGCAGTTCTTC
TRBJ2-1 | TRBV29-1 | NA | TRBD2 | CSVRASGTNYNEQFF | TGCAGCGTTAGGGCTAGCGGGACCAACTACAATGAGCAGTTCTTC
TRBJ2-7 | TRBV30 | NA | NA | CAWSRETYEQYF | TGTGCCTGGAGCCGGGAGACCTACGAGCAGTACTTC
TRBJ2-7 | TRBV7-3 | NA | NA | CASSSHPPDATVSYEQYF | TGTGCCAGCAGCTCCCACCCTCCGGACGCTACCGTCTCCTACGAGCAGTACTTC
TRBJ1-2 | TRBV7-9 | NA | TRBD1 | CASSRGQSDNYGYTF | TGTGCCAGCAGCAGGGGACAGAGTGATAACTATGGCTACACCTTC
TRBJ1-1 | TRBV5-5 | NA | NA | CASSLLNPNTEAFF | TGTGCCAGCAGCTTGCTAAACCCGAACACTGAAGCTTTCTTT
TRBJ2-4 | TRBV3-1/TRBV3-2 | NA | TRBD2 | CASSQGLSGSGNIQYF | TGTGCCAGCAGCCAAGGGTTAAGCGGGAGTGGAAACATTCAGTACTTC
TRBJ1-5 | TRBV7-2 | NA | NA | CASSKTGNNQPQHF | TGTGCCAGCAGCAAAACAGGGAACAATCAGCCCCAGCATTTT
TRBJ2-5 | TRBV18 | NA | NA | CASSQTGKETQYF | TGTGCCAGCTCACAAACAGGGAAAGAGACCCAGTACTTC
TRBJ1-5 | TRBV6-6 | NA | TRBD1 | CASRGQGINQPQHF | TGTGCCAGCAGAGGACAGGGGATCAATCAGCCCCAGCATTTT
TRBJ2-1 | TRBV3-1/TRBV3-2 | NA | NA | CASSQVGRDEQFF | TGTGCCAGCAGCCAAGTTGGCCGGGATGAGCAGTTCTTC
TRBJ2-3 | TRBV29-1 | NA | NA | CSVTLQGGTDTQYF | TGCAGCGTGACGTTGCAGGGTGGCACAGATACGCAGTATTTT
TRBJ2-1 | TRBV19 | NA | NA | CASSIALKNEQFF | TGTGCCAGTAGTATAGCCCTGAAAAATGAGCAGTTCTTC
TRBJ2-5 | TRBV13 | NA | NA | CASSLPSTASQETQYF | TGTGCCAGCAGCTTACCTTCGACAGCGTCCCAAGAGACCCAGTACTTC
TRBJ1-6 | TRBV7-9 | NA | TRBD1 | CASSVRGQANSPLHF | TGTGCCAGCAGCGTTCGGGGACAGGCCAATTCACCCCTCCACTTT
TRBJ1-1 | TRBV30 | NA | NA | CAWSVFGGARTEAFF | TGTGCCTGGAGTGTATTCGGGGGCGCAAGGACTGAAGCTTTCTTT
TRBJ2-7 | TRBV27 | NA | TRBD2 | CASNPSSGVPYEQYF | TGTGCCAGCAACCCCTCCAGCGGGGTTCCTTACGAGCAGTACTTC
TRBJ1-4 | TRBV7-6 | NA | NA | CASSLSFRGGGTNEKLFF | TGTGCCAGCAGCTTAAGTTTCCGGGGAGGTGGGACTAATGAAAAACTGTTTTTT
TRBJ1-1 | TRBV27 | NA | NA | CASSWIGDTEAFF | TGTGCCAGCAGTTGGATTGGGGACACTGAAGCTTTCTTT
TRBJ2-1 | TRBV28 | NA | NA | CASSLPHGGDEQFF | TGTGCCAGCAGTTTACCCCACGGGGGCGATGAGCAGTTCTTC
TRBJ1-2 | TRBV19 | NA | NA | CASSNRTYGYTF | TGTGCCAGTAGTAACCGGACGTATGGCTACACCTTC
TRBJ1-4 | TRBV7-3 | NA | NA | CASSLLPGAKLFF | TGTGCCAGCAGCCTTCTCCCAGGGGCGAAACTGTTTTTT
TRBJ2-1 | TRBV6-6 | NA | TRBD2 | CASSPSGSSYNEQFF | TGTGCCAGCAGTCCTAGCGGGAGCTCCTACAATGAGCAGTTCTTC
TRBJ2-3 | TRBV19 | NA | TRBD2 | CASSTRTSGPSDTQYF | TGTGCCAGTAGTACCCGGACTAGCGGGCCATCAGATACGCAGTATTTT
TRBJ1-1 | TRBV27 | NA | TRBD1 | CASGFDRGTEAFF | TGTGCCAGCGGATTCGACAGGGGCACTGAAGCTTTCTTT
TRBJ1-1 | TRBV2 | NA | NA | CASSEARGREAFF | TGTGCCAGCAGTGAAGCAAGGGGCAGAGAAGCTTTCTTT
TRBJ2-3 | TRBV28 | once | NA | CAISTGPRTTDTQYF | TGTGCCATCTCGACCGGTCCTAGGACGACAGATACGCAGTATTTT
TRBJ1-6 | TRBV21-1 | NA | NA | CASSNPWGGFSPLHF | TGTGCCAGCAGCAACCCCTGGGGAGGGTTTTCACCCCTCCACTTT
TRBJ2-3 | TRBV7-2 | NA | NA | CASSLGLFGTDTQYF | TGTGCCAGCAGCTTAGGTCTTTTTGGGACAGATACGCAGTATTTT
TRBJ1-5 | TRBV4-1 | NA | TRBD1 | CASSPGQGSYSNQPQHF | TGCGCCAGCAGCCCCGGACAGGGGTCCTATAGCAATCAGCCCCAGCATTTT